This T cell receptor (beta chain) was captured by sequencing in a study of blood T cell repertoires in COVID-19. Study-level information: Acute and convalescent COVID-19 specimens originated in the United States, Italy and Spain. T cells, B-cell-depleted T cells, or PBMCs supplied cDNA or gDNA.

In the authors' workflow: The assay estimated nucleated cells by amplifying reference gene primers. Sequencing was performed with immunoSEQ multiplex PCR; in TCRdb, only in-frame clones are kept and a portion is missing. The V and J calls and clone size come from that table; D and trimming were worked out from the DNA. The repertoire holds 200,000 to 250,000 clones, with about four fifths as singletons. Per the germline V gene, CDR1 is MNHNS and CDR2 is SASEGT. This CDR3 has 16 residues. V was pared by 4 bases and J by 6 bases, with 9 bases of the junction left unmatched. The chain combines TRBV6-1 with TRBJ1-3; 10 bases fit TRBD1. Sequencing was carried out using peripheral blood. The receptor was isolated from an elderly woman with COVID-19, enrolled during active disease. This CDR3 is CASSGDRGAPTNTIYF. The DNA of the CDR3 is TGTGCCAGCAGTGGGGACAGGGGAGCCCCGACAAACACCATATATTTT.